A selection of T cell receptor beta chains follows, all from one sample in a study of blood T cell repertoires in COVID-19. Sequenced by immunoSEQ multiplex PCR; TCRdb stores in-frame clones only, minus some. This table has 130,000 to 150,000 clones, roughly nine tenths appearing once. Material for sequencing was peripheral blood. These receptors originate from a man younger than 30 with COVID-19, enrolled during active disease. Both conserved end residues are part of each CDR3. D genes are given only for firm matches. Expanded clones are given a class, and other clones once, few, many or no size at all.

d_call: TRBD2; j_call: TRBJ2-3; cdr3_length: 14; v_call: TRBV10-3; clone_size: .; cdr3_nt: TGTGCCACCCAAGCGGGAGTATTCGCAGATACGCAGTATTTT; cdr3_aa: CATQAGVFADTQYF
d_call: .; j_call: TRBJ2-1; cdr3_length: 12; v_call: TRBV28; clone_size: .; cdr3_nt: TGTGCCAGCAGTTTCGTGCGGGATGAGCAGTTCTTC; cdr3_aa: CASSFVRDEQFF
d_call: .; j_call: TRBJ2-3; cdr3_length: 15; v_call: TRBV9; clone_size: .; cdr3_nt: TGTGCCAGCAGCGTAAGGGGGGGGAACACAGATACGCAGTATTTT; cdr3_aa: CASSVRGGNTDTQYF
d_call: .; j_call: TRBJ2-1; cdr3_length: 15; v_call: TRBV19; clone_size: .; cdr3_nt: TGTGCCAGTAGACCTGAGACTAGGCTCGGAAATGAGCAGTTCTTC; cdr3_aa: CASRPETRLGNEQFF
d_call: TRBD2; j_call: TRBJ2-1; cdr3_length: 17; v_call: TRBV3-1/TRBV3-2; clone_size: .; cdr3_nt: TGTGCCAGCAGCCCGAGGACTAGCGGGAGGCCCTGGGATGAGCAGTTCTTC; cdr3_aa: CASSPRTSGRPWDEQFF
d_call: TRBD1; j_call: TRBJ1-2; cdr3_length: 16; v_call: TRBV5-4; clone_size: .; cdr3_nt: TGTGCCAGCAGCTTGGGCCGGAGGGGACAGACATATGGCTACACCTTC; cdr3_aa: CASSLGRRGQTYGYTF
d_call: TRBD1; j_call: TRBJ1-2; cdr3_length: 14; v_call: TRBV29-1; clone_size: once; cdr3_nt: TGCAGCGTTGGTATGGGCAGGGGGGACTATGGCTACACCTTC; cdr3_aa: CSVGMGRGDYGYTF
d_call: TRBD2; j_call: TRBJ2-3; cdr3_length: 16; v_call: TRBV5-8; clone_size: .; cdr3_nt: TGTGCCAGCAGCCCCGGGACTAGCGGGACTGGAGATACGCAGTATTTT; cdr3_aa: CASSPGTSGTGDTQYF
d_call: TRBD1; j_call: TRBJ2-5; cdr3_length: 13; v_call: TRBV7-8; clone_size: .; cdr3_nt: TGTGCCAGCAGCCCGGGACAGCAAGAGACCCAGTACTTC; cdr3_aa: CASSPGQQETQYF
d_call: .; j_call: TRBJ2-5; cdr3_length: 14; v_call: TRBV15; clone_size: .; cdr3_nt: TGTGCCACCAGGTGGAGGACCCCCCAAGAGCCCCAGTACTTC; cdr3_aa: CATRWRTPQEPQYF
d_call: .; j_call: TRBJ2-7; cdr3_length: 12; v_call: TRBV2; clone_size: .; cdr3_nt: TGTGCCAGCAGTGAGGCTCCCCAGGCGCCCCAGTTC; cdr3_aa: CASSEAPQAPQF
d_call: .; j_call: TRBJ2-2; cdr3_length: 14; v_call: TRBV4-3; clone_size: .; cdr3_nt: TGCGCCAGCAGCCAAGATAAGGGGACCGGGGAGCTGTTTTTT; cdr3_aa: CASSQDKGTGELFF
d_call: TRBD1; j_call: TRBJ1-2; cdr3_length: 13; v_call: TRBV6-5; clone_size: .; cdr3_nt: TGTGCCAGCAGCAAGGGGACAGTCTATGGCTACACCTTC; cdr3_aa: CASSKGTVYGYTF
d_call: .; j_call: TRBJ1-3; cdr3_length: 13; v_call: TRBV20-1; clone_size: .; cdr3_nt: TGCAGTGCTAGTACCGGGGGAGGAAACACCATATATTTT; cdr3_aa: CSASTGGGNTIYF
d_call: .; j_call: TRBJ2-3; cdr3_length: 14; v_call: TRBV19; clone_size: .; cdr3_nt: TGTGCCAGTAGTACGACGACAGGCACAGATACGCAGTATTTT; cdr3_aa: CASSTTTGTDTQYF
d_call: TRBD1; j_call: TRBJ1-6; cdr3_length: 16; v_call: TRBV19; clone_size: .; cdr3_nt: TGTGCCAGTAGTCAAGACAGGGGCTCCTATAATTCACCCCTCCACTTT; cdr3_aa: CASSQDRGSYNSPLHF
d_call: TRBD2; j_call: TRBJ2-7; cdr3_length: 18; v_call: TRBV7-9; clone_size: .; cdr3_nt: TGTGCCAGCAGCTTACCGGGGACTATCGTACCCTATTCCTACGAGCAGTACTTC; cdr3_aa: CASSLPGTIVPYSYEQYF
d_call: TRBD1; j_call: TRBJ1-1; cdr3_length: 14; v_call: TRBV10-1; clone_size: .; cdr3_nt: TGCGCCAGCAGCCCGGACAGGGCGGGGACTGAAGCTTTCTTT; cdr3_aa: CASSPDRAGTEAFF
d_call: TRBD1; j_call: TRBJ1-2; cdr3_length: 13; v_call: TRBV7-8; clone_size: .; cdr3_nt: TGTGCCAGCAGCTCAGGGGGGATCGGGGGCTACACCTTC; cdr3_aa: CASSSGGIGGYTF
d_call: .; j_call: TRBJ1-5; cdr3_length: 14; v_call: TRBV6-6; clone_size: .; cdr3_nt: TGTGCCAGCAGCGAAACGGGGGACAATCAGCCCCAGCATTTT; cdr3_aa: CASSETGDNQPQHF
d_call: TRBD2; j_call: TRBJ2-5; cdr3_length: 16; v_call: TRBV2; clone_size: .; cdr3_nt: TGTGCCAGCAGTGAGAGAGGTAGCGGGTTAAAAGAGACCCAGTACTTC; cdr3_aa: CASSERGSGLKETQYF
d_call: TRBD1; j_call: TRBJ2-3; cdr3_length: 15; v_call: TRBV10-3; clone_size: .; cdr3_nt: TGTGCCATCAGTCCTTCCCGGGACAGCCCTGAATCTCCGTATTTT; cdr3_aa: CAISPSRDSPESPYF
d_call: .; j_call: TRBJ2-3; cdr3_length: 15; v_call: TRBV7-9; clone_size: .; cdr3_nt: TGTGCCAGCAGCTTGGTCCGGAGGAGCACAGATACGCAGTATTTT; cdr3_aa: CASSLVRRSTDTQYF
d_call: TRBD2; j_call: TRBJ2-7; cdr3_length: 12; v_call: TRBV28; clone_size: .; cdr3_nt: TGTGCCACCATAAGGGAGGGCTACGAGCAGTACTTC; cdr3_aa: CATIREGYEQYF
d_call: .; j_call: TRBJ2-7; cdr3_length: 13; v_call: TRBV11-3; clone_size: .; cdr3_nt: TGTGCCAGCAGCTTTCTCCCGATTGGCAGGCAGTACTTC; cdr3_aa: CASSFLPIGRQYF
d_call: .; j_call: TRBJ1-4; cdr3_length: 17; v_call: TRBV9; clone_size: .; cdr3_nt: .; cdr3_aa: CASSVASGTEINEKLLF
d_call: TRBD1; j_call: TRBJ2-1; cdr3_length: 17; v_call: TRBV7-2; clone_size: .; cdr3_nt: TGTGCCAGCAGCCCAAATCTTCCGGGACAGTCTTACAATGAGCAGTTCTTC; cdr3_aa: CASSPNLPGQSYNEQFF
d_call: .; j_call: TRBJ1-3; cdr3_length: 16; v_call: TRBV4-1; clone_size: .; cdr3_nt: TGCGCCAGCAGCCCGACGCCAGGGTCCCCTGGAAACACCATATATTTT; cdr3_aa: CASSPTPGSPGNTIYF
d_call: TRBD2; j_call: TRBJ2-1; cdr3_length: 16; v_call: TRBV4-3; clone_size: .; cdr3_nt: TGCGCCAGCAGCCAAGATTGGCTAGCGGGAGATCATGAGCAGTTCTTC; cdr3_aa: CASSQDWLAGDHEQFF
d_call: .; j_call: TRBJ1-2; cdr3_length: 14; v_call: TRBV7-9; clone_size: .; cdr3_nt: TGTGCCAGCAGCTCCGCGCGGGCTAACTATGGCTACACCTTC; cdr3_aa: CASSSARANYGYTF
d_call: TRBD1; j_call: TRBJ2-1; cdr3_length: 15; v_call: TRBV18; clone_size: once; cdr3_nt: TGTGCCAGCTCACCACGACAGGGGAATGACAATGAGCAGTTCTTC; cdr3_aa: CASSPRQGNDNEQFF
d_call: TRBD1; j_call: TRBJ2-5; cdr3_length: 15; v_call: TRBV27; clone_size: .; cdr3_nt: TGTGCCAGCAGTTTGGGACAGGGTAGGGGAGAGACCCAGTACTTC; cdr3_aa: CASSLGQGRGETQYF
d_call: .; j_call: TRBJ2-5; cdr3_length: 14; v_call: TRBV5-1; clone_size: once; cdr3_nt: TGCGCCAGCAGCTCGGAGGTGGGCTGGGAGACCCAGTACTTC; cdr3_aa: CASSSEVGWETQYF
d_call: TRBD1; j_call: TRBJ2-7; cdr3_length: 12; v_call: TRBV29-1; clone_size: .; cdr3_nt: TGCAGCGTTGAGGGACAGTCCTACGAGCAGTACTTC; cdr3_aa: CSVEGQSYEQYF